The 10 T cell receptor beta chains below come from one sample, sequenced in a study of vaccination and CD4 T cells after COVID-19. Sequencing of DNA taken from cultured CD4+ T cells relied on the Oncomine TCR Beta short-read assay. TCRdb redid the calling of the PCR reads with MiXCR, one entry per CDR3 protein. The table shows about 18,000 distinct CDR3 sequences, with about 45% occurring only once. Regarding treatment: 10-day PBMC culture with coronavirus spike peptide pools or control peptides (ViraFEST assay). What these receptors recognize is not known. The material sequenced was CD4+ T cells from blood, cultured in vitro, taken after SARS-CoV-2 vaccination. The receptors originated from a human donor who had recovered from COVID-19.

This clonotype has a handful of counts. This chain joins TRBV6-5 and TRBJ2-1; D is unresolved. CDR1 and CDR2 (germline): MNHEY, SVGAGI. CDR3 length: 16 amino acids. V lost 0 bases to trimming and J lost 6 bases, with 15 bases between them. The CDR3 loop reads CASSYSPPGRFNEQFF. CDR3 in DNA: TGTGCCAGCAGTTACTCACCACCCGGACGGTTCAATGAGCAGTTCTTC.

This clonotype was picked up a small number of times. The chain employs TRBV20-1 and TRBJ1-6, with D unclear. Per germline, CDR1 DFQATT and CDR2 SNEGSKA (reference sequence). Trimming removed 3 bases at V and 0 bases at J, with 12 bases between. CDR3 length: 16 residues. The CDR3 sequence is CSASSGSDSYNSPLHF. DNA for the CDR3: TGCAGTGCTAGTAGTGGGTCGGACTCCTATAATTCACCCCTCCACTTT.

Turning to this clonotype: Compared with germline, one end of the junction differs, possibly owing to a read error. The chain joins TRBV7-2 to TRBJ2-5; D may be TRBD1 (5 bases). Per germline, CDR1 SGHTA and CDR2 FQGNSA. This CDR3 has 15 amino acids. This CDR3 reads CASGFGQGSQETQYF. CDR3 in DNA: TGTGCCAGCGGCTTCGGCCAGGGAAGCCAAGAGACCCAGTACTTC.

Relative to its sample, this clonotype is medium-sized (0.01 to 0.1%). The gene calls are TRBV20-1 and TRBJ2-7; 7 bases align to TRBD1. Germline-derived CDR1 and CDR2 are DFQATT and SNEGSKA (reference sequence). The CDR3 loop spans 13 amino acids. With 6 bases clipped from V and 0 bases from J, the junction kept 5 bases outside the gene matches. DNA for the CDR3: TGCAGTGCCCGGGACAGAGTCTCCTACGAGCAGTACTTC. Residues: CSARDRVSYEQYF.

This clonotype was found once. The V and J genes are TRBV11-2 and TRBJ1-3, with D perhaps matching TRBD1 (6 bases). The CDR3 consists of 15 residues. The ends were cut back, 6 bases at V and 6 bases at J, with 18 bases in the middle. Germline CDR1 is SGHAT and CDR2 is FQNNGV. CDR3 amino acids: CASSIGPDRLNTIYF. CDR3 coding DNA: TGTGCCAGCAGTATCGGGCCCGACAGGCTAAACACCATATATTTT.

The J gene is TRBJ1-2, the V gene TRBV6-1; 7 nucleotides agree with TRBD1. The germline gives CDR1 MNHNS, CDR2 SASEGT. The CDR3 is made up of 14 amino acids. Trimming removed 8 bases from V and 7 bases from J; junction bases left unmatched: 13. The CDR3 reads CASGDDREGVGYTF. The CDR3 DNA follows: TGTGCCAGCGGAGATGACAGGGAAGGAGTTGGCTACACCTTC.

The CDR3 DNA reads TGCAGTGCTAGCCCCCAAGTTAGCTCCTACAATGAGCAGTTCTTC. This encodes CSASPQVSSYNEQFF. The chain links TRBV20-1 to TRBJ2-1; the D is unclear. V was cut by 3 bases and J by 0 bases, with 12 bases left in between. The CDR3 runs 15 residues. CDR1 is DFQATT and CDR2 is SNEGSKA in the germline V gene (reference sequence).

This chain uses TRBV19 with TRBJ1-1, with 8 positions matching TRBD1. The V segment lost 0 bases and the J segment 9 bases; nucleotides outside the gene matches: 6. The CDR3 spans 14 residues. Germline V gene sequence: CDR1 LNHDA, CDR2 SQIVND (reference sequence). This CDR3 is CASSIDRGRSKAFF. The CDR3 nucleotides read TGTGCCAGTAGTATAGACAGGGGGCGAAGTAAAGCTTTCTTT.

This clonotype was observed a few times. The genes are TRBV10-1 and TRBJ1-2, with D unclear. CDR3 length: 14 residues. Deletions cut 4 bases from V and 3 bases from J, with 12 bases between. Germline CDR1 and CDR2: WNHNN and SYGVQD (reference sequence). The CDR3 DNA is TGCGCCAGCAGTGCTTTTAAGTACGACTATGGCTACACCTTC. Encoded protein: CASSAFKYDYGYTF.

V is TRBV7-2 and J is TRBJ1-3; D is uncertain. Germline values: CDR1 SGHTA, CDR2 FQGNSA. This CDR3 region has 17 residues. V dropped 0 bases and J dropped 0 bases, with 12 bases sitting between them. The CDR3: CASSLARSDRSGNTIYF. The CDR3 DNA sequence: TGTGCCAGCAGCTTAGCGCGTTCCGACCGCTCTGGAAACACCATATATTTT.